This T cell receptor beta chain was retrieved from a study of esophageal squamous cell carcinoma under preoperative chemotherapy. The overall study: TCR repertoires were profiled from both peripheral blood T cells and tumor-infiltrating lymphocytes.

TCRdb used MiXCR to reprocess the PCR reads, holding one entry per CDR3 protein. The repertoire includes over 10,000 distinct CDR3 sequences, 54% of them detected once, and roughly 17% sits in the top ten. Time point noted: before preoperative PTX-NDP chemotherapy. The CDR3 is 14 amino acids. V was pared by 6 bases and J by 12 bases, with 22 bases between. Germline CDR1 and CDR2: MNHNS and SASEGT. The chain combines TRBV6-1 with TRBJ2-3, with D tentatively TRBD1 (6 bases). The clonotype comes from a human donor with esophageal squamous cell carcinoma. The donor label of this sample is uncertain. Sample acquisition took place from a patient given preoperative chemotherapy. CDR3 sequence reads: CASRGHRAKDIQYF. The CDR3 DNA reads TGTGCCAGCAGGGGGCACAGGGCCAAAGACATTCAGTATTTT.